These 3 T cell receptor beta chains came from one sample sequenced in a study of T cells in Graves' hyperthyroidism and ophthalmopathy. Amplified TCR beta CDR3 regions came from RNA transcripts. HTBI primers were employed in a first-round RT-PCR of the TCR CDR3. Via MiXCR, TCRdb re-called the multiplex PCR reads, giving one row per CDR3 protein. The sample has 660,000 or so distinct CDR3 sequences; about a fifth are singletons. The sequencing sample was made of blood. The receptors derive from a man aged 25-45 years with Graves' ophthalmopathy.

This clonotype appeared a few times. The CDR3 DNA reads TGTGCCAGCAGCTTAGCGCAAGGTTTGCGGGCCAACGTCCTGACTTTC. Its translation: CASSLAQGLRANVLTF. The chain employs TRBV7-9 and TRBJ2-6; unclear D gene. V lost 0 bases to trimming and J lost 5 bases, with 11 bases between them. This CDR3 spans 16 amino acids. Germline CDR1 and CDR2: SEHNR and FQNEAQ (reference sequence).

This clonotype was counted between two and nine times. The chain couples TRBV9 to TRBJ2-1; D may correspond to TRBD1 or TRBD2 (5 bases each). The CDR3 consists of 15 residues. Trimming pared 4 bases from V and 3 bases from J, leaving 14 bases between. Germline CDR1 is SGDLS and CDR2 is YYNGEE. CDR3 protein: CASSRDGGGYNEQFF. The CDR3 coding sequence is TGTGCCAGCAGCCGCGACGGTGGGGGCTACAATGAGCAGTTCTTC.

The sample holds many counts of this clonotype. The genes are TRBV5-1 and TRBJ2-2; D may be TRBD1 (6 bases). V lost 6 bases to trimming and J lost 0 bases, with 12 bases between them. The CDR3 is 15 amino acids. Germline V gives CDR1 SGHRS, CDR2 YFSETQ. CDR3: CASTSGQSNTGELFF. The CDR3 coding sequence is TGCGCCAGCACCTCTGGACAGTCGAACACCGGGGAGCTGTTTTTT. Drawing the rest from reference TRBV5-1 and TRBJ2-2, the complete variable domain is KAGVTQTPRYLIKTRGQQVTLSCSPISGHRSVSWYQQTPGQGLQFLFEYFSETQRNKGNFPGRFSGRQFSNSRSEMNVSTLELGDSALYLCASTSGQSNTGELFFGEGSRLTVL.